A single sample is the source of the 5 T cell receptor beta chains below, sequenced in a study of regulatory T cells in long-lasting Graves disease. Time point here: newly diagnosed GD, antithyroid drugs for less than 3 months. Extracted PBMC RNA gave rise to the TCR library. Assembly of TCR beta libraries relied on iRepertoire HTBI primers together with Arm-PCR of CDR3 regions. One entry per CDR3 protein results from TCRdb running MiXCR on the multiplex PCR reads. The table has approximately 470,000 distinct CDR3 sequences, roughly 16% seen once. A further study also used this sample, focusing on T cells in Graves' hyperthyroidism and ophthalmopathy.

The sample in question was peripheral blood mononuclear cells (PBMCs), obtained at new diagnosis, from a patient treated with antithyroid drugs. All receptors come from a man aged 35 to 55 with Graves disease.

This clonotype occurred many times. The CDR3 DNA is TGTGCCATCAGCAATCAGGGCCCTACTAACACAGATACGCAGTATTTT. Translated: CAISNQGPTNTDTQYF. The V gene is TRBV10-3, the J gene TRBJ2-3; D is perhaps TRBD1 (5 bases). This CDR3 spans 16 amino acids. V lost 6 bases and J lost 2, with 18 bases in between. The germline CDR1 and CDR2 sequences are ENHRY and SYGVKD.

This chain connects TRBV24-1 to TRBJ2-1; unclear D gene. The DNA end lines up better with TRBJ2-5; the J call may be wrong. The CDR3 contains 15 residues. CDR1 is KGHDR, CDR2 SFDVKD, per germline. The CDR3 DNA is TGTGCCACCAGTGATGCCCTAGGCGCACGGGAGACCCAGTACTTC. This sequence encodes CATSDALGARETQYF.

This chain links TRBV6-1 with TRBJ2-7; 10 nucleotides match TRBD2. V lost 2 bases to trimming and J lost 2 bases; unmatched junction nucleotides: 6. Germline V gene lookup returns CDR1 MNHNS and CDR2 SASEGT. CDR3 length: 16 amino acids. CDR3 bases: TGTGCCAGCAGTGAAAGAGTAGCGGGAGGCCCCTACGAGCAGTACTTC. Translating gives CASSERVAGGPYEQYF.

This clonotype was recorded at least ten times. CDR3 in DNA: TGTGCCACCAGCAGAGACGCCGGCGGATCCTACGAGCAGTACTTC. Its protein product is CATSRDAGGSYEQYF. V gene TRBV15 combines with J gene TRBJ2-7; D remains ambiguous. Germline CDR1 and CDR2: LNHNV and YYDKDF (reference sequence). The CDR3 spans 15 residues. V was pared by 0 bases and J by 1 base, with 10 bases between. Full variable domain (rest looked up from reference TRBV15 and TRBJ2-7): DAMVIQNPRYQVTQFGKPVTLSCSQTLNHNVMYWYQQKSSQAPKLLFHYYDKDFNNEADTPDNFQSRRPNTSFCFLDIRSPGLGDTAMYLCATSRDAGGSYEQYFGPGTRLTVT.

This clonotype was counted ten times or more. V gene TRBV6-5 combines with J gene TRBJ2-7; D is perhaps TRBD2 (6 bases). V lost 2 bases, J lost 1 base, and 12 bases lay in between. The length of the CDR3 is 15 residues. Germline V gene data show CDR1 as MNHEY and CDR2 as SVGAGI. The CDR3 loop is CASSYAGYRSYEQYF. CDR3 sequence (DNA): TGTGCCAGCAGTTACGCGGGGTACAGATCCTACGAGCAGTACTTC.